This T cell receptor beta chain originates from a study of vaccination effects on CD4 cells after COVID-19. Study in general: Vaccine administered to participants consisted of two doses of either BNT162b2 or mRNA-1273. General study results and limits: Long after vaccination, the clones induced by infection and by vaccine shrank markedly in size.

The germline CDR1 and CDR2 sequences are KGHSH and LQKENI. Unmatched junction bases numbered 6, after V lost 3 bases and J lost 4 bases. The CDR3 covers 14 residues. Antigen-specific CD4+ T cells were expanded (with viral peptide pools) by the ViraFEST assay ahead of sequencing. CD4+ T cells were isolated after approximately 10 days of culture. They grew some 2 million PBMC in each well, adding around 10 IU/ml IL-2 and 8.5 to 10 ug/ml peptides. Both day 3 and day 7 saw half the medium replaced with IL-2 medium. Repertoires were generated with immunoSEQ multiplex PCR, while TCRdb's copy carries only in-frame clones and drops some. The sample includes approximately 30,000 clones, roughly two thirds of them seen just once. Concerning this clone: What it binds is not known.

Sample: CD4+ T cells from PBMCs cultured with HCoV-229E spike peptides, taken before COVID-19 vaccination. The J gene is TRBJ2-7, the V gene TRBV18; 7 positions agree with TRBD1. The receptor's source is a human donor who received a COVID-19 vaccine. CDR3 region: CASSPPGTAYEQYF. The DNA of the CDR3 is TGTGCCAGCTCACCCCCCGGGACAGCTTACGAGCAGTACTTC.